This TCR beta chain came from a study of T cell repertoires in cytomegalovirus infection. Overall study context: The authors used CMV epitopes that were HLA-C-restricted (recently identified) and HLA-B-restricted (well studied). Public TCR beta signatures marked donors with CMV infection and the matching HLA.

This clonotype was seen ten or more times. Its antigen remains unidentified. CDR1 and CDR2 (germline): SGHTA, FQGNSA. The CDR3 loop spans 15 amino acids. V shed 4 bases and J 4 bases; nucleotides not matched to a gene: 5. Findings of the study overall: The ex vivo response showed dominance by HLA-C-restricted CMV-specific TCR beta clonotypes.

Each CDR3 protein gets one entry after TCRdb re-called the reads with MiXCR. The sample shows around 750,000 distinct CDR3 sequences, approximately 30% of them seen only once. Here the sequenced sample was cultured CD8+ T cells from PBMCs, taken from culture after CMV antigen stimulation. This sequence originates from a human donor in good health (CMV status not recorded). Some clones in this sample may be carry-over from other donors' samples. The chain recombines TRBV7-2 with TRBJ2-3, with 10 bases aligning to TRBD2. As DNA, the CDR3 is TGTGCCAGCAGCTGGAGCGGGGGGGCATCAGATACGCAGTATTTT. Encoded protein: CASSWSGGASDTQYF.